This T cell receptor (beta chain) is from a study of blood T cell repertoires in COVID-19. Overall study context: Acute and convalescent COVID-19 specimens originated in the United States, Italy and Spain. T cells, B-cell-depleted T cells, or PBMCs supplied cDNA or gDNA.

Germline-derived CDR1 and CDR2 are LGHNA and YNFKEQ. V was trimmed by 3 bases and J by 2 bases, leaving 7 bases between them. The CDR3 length is 13 residues. This clone was observed once. Using immunoSEQ multiplex PCR, the repertoire was profiled, and TCRdb retains in-frame clones only, with some absent. Here the sample spans more than 300,000 clones, around nine tenths being singletons. Participants were aged about 18 to 100 years, lived in around 22 US areas, and enrolled virtually. Grouping used clinical history reported by participants in a survey and questionnaire. Sequencing used PBMCs or T cells enriched from blood (not recorded which). V is TRBV4-2 and J is TRBJ2-5; D might be TRBD2 (5 bases). The sequence came from a woman between 18 and 30 years old who had recovered from COVID-19. Here the CDR3 DNA reads TGTGCCAGCAGCCAGGACTTACAAGAGACCCAGTACTTC. Amino acids: CASSQDLQETQYF.